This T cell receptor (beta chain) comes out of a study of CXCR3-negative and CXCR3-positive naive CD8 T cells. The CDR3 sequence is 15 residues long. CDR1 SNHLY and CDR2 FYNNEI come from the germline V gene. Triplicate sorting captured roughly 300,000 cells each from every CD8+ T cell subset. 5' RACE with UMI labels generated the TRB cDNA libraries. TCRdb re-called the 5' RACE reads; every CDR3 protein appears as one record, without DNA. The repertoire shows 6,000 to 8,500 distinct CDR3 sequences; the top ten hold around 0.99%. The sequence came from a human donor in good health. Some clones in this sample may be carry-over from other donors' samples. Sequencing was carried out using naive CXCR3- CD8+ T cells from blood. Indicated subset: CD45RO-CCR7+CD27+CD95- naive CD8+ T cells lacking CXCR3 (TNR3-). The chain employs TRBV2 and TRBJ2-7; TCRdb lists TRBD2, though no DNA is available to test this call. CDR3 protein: CASRSSGETSYEQYF. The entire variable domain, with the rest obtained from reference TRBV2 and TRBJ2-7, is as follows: EPEVTQTPSHQVTQMGQEVILRCVPISNHLYFYWYRQILGQKVEFLVSFYNNEISEKSEIFDDQFSVERPDGSNFTLKIRSTKLEDSAMYFCASRSSGETSYEQYFGPGTRLTVT.